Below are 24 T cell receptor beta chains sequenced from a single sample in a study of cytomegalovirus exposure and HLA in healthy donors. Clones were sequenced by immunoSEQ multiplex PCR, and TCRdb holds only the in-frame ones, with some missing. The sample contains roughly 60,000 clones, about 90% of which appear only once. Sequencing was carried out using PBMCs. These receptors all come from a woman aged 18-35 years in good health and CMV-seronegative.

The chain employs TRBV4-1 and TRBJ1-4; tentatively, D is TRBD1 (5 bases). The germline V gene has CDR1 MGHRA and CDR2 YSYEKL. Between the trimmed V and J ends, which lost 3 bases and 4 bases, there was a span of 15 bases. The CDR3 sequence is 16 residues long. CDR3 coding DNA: TGCGCCAGCAGCCATTACGGGAGACAGTATAATGAAAAACTGTTTTTT. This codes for CASSHYGRQYNEKLFF.

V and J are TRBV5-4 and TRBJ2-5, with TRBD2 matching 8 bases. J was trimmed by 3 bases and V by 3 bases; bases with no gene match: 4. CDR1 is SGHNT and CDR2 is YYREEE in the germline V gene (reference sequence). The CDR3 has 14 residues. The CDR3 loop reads CASSWVTSEETQYF. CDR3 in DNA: TGTGCCAGCAGCTGGGTGACTAGCGAAGAGACCCAGTACTTC.

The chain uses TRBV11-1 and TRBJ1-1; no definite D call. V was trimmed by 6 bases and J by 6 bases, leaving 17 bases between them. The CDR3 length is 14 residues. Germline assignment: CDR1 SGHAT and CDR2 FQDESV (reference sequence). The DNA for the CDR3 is TGTGCCAGCAGACACCCCATGGCGGGAGCTGAAGCTTTCTTT. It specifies CASRHPMAGAEAFF.

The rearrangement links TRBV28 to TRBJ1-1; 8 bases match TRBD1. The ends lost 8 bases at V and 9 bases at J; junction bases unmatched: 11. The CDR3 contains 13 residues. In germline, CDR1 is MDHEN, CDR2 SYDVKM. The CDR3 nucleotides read TGTGCCAGCCTAACGACCGGGACAGGAAAAGCTTTCTTT. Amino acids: CASLTTGTGKAFF.

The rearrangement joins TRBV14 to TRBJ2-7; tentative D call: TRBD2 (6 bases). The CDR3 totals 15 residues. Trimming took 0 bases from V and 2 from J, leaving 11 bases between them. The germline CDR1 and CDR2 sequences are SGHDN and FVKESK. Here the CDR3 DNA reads TGTGCCAGCAGCCAAGATCCGGCGGGGCCCTACGAGCAGTACTTC. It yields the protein CASSQDPAGPYEQYF.

The CDR3 reads CASSLEGDYGYTF. CDR3 DNA sequence: TGTGCCAGCAGCTTAGAAGGGGACTATGGCTACACCTTC. The chain couples TRBV11-2 to TRBJ1-2, with a tentative D call TRBD1 (5 bases). V lost 0 bases and J lost 3, with 5 bases in between. Germline CDR1 SGHAT, CDR2 FQNNGV. The CDR3 loop spans 13 amino acids.

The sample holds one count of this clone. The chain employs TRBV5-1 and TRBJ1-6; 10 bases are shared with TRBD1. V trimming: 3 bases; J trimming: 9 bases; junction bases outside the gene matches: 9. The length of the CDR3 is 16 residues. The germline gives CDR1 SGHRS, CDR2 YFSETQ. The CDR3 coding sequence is TGCGCCAGCAGCTCCGTGGACAGGGGGGTAAGTTCACCCCTCCACTTT. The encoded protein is CASSSVDRGVSSPLHF.

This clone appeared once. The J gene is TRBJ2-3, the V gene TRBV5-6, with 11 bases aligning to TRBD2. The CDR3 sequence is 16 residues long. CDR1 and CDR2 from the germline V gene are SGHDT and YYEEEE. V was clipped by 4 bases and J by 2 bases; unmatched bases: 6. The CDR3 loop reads CASSGGTSGSTDTQYF. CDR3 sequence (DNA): TGTGCCAGCAGCGGGGGGACTAGCGGATCCACAGATACGCAGTATTTT.

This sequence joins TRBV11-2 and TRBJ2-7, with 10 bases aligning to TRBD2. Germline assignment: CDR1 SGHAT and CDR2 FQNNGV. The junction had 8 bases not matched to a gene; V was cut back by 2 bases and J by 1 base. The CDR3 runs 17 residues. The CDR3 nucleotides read TGTGCCAGCAGCTTAATGGCTAGCGGGAGAGGATCCTACGAGCAGTACTTC. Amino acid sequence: CASSLMASGRGSYEQYF.

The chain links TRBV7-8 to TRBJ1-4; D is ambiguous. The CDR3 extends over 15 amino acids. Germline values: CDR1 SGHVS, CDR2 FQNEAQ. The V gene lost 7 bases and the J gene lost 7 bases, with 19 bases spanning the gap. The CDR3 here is CASKLGTTRGEKLFF. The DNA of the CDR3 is TGTGCCAGCAAACTTGGTACCACGCGAGGTGAAAAACTGTTTTTT. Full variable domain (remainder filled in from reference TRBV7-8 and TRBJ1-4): GAGVSQSPRYKVAKRGQDVALRCDPISGHVSLFWYQQALGQGPEFLTYFQNEAQLDKSGLPSDRFFAERPEGSVSTLKIQRTQQEDSAVYLCASKLGTTRGEKLFFGSGTQLSVL.

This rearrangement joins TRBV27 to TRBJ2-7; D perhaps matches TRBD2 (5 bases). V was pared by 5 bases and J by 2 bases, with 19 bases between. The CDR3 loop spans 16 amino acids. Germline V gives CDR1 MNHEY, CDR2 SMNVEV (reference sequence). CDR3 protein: CASSPFYGIGPYEQYF. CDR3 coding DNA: TGTGCCAGCAGTCCCTTTTACGGGATAGGCCCCTACGAGCAGTACTTC.

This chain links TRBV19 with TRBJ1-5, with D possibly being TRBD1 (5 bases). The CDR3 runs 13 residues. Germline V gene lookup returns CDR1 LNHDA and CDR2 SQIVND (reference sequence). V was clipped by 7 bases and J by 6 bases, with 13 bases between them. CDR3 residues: CASTVSGIQPQHF. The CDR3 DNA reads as TGTGCCAGTACCGTTTCAGGGATTCAGCCCCAGCATTTT. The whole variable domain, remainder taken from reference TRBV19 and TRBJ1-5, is DGGITQSPKYLFRKEGQNVTLSCEQNLNHDAMYWYRQDPGQGLRLIYYSQIVNDFQKGDIAEGYSVSREKKESFPLTVTSAQKNPTAFYLCASTVSGIQPQHFGDGTRLSIL.

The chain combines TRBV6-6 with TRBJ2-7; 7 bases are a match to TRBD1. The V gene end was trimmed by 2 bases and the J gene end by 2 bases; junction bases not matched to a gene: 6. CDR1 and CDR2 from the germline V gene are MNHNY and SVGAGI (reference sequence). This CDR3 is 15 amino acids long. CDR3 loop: CASSYDEGAPYEQYF. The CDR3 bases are TGTGCCAGCAGTTACGACGAGGGGGCCCCCTACGAGCAGTACTTC.

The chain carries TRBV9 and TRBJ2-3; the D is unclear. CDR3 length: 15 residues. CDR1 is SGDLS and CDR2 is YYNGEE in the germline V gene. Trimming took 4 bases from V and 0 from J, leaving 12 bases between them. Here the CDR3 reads CASSRRERSTDTQYF. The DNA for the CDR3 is TGTGCCAGCAGCCGCCGTGAGCGAAGCACAGATACGCAGTATTTT.

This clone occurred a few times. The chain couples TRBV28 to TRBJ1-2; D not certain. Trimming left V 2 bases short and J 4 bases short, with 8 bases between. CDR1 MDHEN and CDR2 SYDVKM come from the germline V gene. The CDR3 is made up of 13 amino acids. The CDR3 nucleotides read TGTGCCAGCAGTTTACATTCAGTCTATGGCTACACCTTC. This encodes CASSLHSVYGYTF.

The CDR3 region is CASSPHVTSLGPYF. The CDR3 DNA follows: TGTGCCAGCAGCCCGCACGTGACTAGCCTAGGGCCGTACTTC. V and J are TRBV11-3 and TRBJ2-7; 7 bases agree with TRBD2. With 5 bases clipped from V and 12 bases from J, the junction kept 16 bases outside the gene matches. In germline, CDR1 is SGHNT, CDR2 YENEEA. CDR3 size: 14 residues.

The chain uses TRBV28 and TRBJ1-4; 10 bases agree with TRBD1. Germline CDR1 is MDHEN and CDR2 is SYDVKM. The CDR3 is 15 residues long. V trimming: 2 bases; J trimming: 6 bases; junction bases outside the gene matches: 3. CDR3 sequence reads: CASSLTGTGDEKLFF. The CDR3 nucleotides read TGTGCCAGCAGTTTAACCGGGACAGGGGATGAAAAACTGTTTTTT.

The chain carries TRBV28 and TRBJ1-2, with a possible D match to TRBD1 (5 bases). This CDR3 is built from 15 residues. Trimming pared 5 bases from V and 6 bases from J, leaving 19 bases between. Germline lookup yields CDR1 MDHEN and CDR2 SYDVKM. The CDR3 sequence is CASSPMEATGDGYTF. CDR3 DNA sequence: TGTGCCAGCAGTCCGATGGAAGCGACGGGGGATGGCTACACCTTC.

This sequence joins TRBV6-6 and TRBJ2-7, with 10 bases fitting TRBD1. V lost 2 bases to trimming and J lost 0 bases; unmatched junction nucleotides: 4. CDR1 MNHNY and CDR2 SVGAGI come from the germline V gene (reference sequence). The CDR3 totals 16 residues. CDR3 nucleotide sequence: TGTGCCAGCAGTTACCGGGGACAGGGGTCCTCCTACGAGCAGTACTTC. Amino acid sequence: CASSYRGQGSSYEQYF.

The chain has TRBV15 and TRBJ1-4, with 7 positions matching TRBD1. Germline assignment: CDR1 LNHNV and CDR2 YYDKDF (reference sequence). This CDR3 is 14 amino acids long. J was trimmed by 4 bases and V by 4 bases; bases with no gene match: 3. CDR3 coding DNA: TGTGCCACCAGCAAGACAGGGAGTAATGAAAAACTGTTTTTT. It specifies CATSKTGSNEKLFF.

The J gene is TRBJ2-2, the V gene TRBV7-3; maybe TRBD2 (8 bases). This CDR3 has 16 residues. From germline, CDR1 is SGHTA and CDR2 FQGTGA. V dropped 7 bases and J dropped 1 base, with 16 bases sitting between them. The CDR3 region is CASTPGGGRNTGELFF. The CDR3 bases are TGTGCCAGCACTCCGGGAGGGGGCAGGAACACCGGGGAGCTGTTTTTT.

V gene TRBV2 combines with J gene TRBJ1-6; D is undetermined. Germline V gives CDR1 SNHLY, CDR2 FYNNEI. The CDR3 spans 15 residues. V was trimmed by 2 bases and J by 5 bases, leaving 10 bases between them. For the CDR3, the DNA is TGTGCCAGCAGTGAATACGTTACTCATAATTCACCCCTCCACTTT. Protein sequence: CASSEYVTHNSPLHF.

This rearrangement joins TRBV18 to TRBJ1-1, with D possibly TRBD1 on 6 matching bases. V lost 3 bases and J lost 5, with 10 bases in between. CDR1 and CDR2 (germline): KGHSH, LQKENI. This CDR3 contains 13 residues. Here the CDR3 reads CASSPRTETEAFF. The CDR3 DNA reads TGTGCCAGCTCACCCCGGACAGAGACTGAAGCTTTCTTT.

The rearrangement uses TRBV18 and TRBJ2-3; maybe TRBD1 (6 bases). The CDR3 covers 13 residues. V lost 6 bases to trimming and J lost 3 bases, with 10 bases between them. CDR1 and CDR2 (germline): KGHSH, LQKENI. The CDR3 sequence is CASSWGPTDTQYF. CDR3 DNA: TGTGCCAGCTCCTGGGGGCCTACAGATACGCAGTATTTT.